This is a list of T cell receptor beta chains from one sample in a study of blood T cells in healthy people across ages. In TCRdb, the 5' RACE reads were re-called with MiXCR into one record per CDR3 protein. The sample has hundreds of thousands of distinct CDR3 sequences; 49% are singletons. The specimen was blood. The origin of the receptors is a woman between 55 and 75 years old in good health. Each CDR3 is given with its conserved first and last residue.

V gene	CDR3 protein
TRBV11-1	CASSRELKYELYF
TRBV20-1	CSARSLAGDLETQYF
TRBV5-1	CASSLFGDNTGELFF
TRBV14	CASSSFGAAVYNEQYF
TRBV4-2	CASSQGTNQETQYF
TRBV20-1	CSFHRSPKQFF
TRBV30	CAWSPGGEAFF
TRBV6-1	CAIRGATPGYTF
TRBV28	CATTGGVSPHYEQYF
TRBV4-2	CASSQDWGNIPYNEQFF
TRBV21-1	CASSPPGTDYSPLHF
TRBV28	CASSFWQITRLAGGPPSHEQYF
TRBV6-5	CYGGTGKRPQHF
TRBV2	CASSEEGLQETQYF
TRBV20-1	CSARQGGRHGYTF
TRBV24-1	CATARRTTSSTDTQYF
TRBV20-1	CSARDGTSGGLQQYF
TRBV20-1	CSANYLPAGLAGGHEQYF
TRBV20-1	CSAGQGASQPQHF
TRBV18	CASSGYSDNEQFF
TRBV20-1	CSATDGTSGRNEQYF
TRBV27	CASSLWPPAGVLTDTQYF
TRBV6-5	CASSYPTGTGTYGYTF
TRBV30	CAWSGSGPYEQYF
TRBV5-6	CASSLESRETQYF
TRBV15	CATTAGLGGYTF
TRBV7-9	CASSHPQTGTYEQYF
TRBV25-1	CASSERGTTEKLFF